The T cell receptor beta chain described here comes from a study of OX40 agonist ivuxolimab in advanced cancers. The study, taken as a whole, reports: Doses of 0.1 to 3.0 mg/kg were accompanied by clonal expansion of CD4+ and CD8+ blood T cells by week 6.

The table came from immunoSEQ multiplex PCR; TCRdb's copy has only in-frame clones and leaves some out. The sample includes around 120,000 clones, around 89% of them seen just once. Comment on this clone: Its antigen remains unknown.

J gave up 8 bases and V 4 bases, and 18 bases lay outside the gene matches. CDR3 size: 18 residues. Germline assignment: CDR1 SGHDT and CDR2 YYEEEE. This clonotype originated in an adult with an advanced solid tumor such as melanoma, head and neck, liver or kidney cancer. This specimen was CD4+ or CD8+ T cells sorted from blood, taken in a trial of the OX40 agonist ivuxolimab. The chain uses TRBV5-6 and TRBJ1-2; TRBD1 aligns across 12 bases. In nucleotides, the CDR3 is TGTGCCAGCAGCGCATACGCCGGGACAGGGGGCGCAGCGGGCGGCTACACCTTC. It codes for CASSAYAGTGGAAGGYTF.